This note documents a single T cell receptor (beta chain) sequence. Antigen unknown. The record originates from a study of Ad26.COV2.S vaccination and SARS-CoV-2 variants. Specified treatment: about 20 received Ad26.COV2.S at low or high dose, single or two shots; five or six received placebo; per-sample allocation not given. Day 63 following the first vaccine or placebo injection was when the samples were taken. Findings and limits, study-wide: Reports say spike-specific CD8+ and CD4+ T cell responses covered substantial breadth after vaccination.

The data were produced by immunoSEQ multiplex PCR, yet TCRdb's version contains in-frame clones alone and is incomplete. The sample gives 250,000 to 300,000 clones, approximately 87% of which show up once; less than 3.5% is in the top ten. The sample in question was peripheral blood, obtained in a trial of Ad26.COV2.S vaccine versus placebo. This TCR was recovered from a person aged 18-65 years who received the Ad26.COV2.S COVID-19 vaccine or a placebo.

This CDR3 is CASSQGTGTGTKTQYF. The CDR3 coding sequence is TGCGCCAGCAGCCAAGGGACGGGAACCGGCACGAAAACGCAGTATTTT. This chain uses TRBV4-1 with TRBJ2-3; D may be TRBD2 (5 bases). Between the trimmed V and J ends, which lost 1 base and 9 bases, there was a span of 20 bases. This CDR3 contains 16 residues. Germline values: CDR1 MGHRA, CDR2 YSYEKL.